This T cell receptor (beta chain) was identified during a study of shared clonotypes between healthy human individuals. General study points: When compared with the clonotypes that were shared by all four sorted-subset donors, the non-shared clonotypes turned out to have lower generation probabilities.

Trimming cost V 4 bases and J 2 bases, with 3 bases left between them. Per germline, CDR1 ENHRY and CDR2 SYGVKD. The CDR3 length is 11 residues. Libraries were prepared by immunoSEQ multiplex PCR; TCRdb keeps only in-frame clonotypes and omits some of them. The table shows 2 million to 2.5 million clones, with around 95% occurring only once. Points on this clone: The target antigen is unknown. This same CDR3 is encoded by further DNA sequences in the sample.

The chain employs TRBV10-3 and TRBJ2-7; D unresolved. Specimen: naive CD4+ T cells sorted from blood. Subset noted: CD45RA+ positively selected. The sequence derives from a man between 18 and 29 years old in good health. CDR3 coding DNA: TGTGCCATCAGTGGGACCTACGAGCAGTACTTC. It yields the protein CAISGTYEQYF.